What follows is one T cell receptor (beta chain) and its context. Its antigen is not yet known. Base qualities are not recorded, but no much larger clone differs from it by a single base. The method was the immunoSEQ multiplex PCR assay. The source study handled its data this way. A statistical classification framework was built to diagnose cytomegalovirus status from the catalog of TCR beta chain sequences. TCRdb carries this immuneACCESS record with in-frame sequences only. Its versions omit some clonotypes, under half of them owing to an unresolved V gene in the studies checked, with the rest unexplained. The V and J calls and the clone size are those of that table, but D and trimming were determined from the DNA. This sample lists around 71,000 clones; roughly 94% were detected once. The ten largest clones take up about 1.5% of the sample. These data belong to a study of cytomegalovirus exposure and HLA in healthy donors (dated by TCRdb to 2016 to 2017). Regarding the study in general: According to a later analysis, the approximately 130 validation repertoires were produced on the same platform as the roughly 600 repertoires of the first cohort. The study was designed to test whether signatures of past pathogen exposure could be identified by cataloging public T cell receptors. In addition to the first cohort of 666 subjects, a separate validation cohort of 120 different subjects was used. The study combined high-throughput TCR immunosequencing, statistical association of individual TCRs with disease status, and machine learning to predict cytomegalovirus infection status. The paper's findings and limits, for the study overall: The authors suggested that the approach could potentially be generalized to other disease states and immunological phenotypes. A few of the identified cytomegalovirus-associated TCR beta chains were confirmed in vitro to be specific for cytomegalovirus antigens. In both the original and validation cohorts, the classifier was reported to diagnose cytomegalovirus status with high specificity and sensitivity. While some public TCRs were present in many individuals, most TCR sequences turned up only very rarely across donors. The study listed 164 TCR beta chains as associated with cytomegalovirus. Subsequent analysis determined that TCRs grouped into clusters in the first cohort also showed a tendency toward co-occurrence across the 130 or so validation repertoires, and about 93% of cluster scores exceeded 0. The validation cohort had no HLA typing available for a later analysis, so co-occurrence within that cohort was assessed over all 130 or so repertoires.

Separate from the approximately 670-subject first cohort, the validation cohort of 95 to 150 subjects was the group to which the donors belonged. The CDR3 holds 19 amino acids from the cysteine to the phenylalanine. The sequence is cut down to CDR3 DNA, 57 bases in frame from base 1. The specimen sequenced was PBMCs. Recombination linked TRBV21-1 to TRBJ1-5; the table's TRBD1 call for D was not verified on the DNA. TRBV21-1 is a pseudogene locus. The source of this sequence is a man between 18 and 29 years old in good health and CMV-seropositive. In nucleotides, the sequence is TGTGCCAGCAGCACCCATTCGACAGGGCCCATCCATAGCAATCAGCCCCAGCATTTT. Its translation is CASSTHSTGPIHSNQPQHF.